Listed below are T cell receptor beta chains from one sample, sequenced in a study of cytomegalovirus exposure and HLA in healthy donors. Produced via immunoSEQ multiplex PCR; TCRdb's table is partial and in-frame only. The repertoire includes approximately 110,000 clones, roughly 90% of them detected once, and more than 2% sits in the top ten. Sequences were obtained from PBMCs. These receptors came from a woman between 18 and 29 years old in good health and CMV-seronegative. Each CDR3 is given with its conserved first and last residue. The order of the fields is J gene, D gene, CDR3 length, V gene, clone size, CDR3 DNA, CDR3 protein. D genes are given only for firm matches. The size entry is marked missing in some rows and otherwise reads once, few, many or a size class.

>TRBJ2-1|NA|15|TRBV6-5|NA
TGTGCCAGCAGTTACTCTCAGGGGAGCTACAATGAGCAGTTCTTC
CASSYSQGSYNEQFF
>TRBJ2-1|TRBD2|17|TRBV11-1|NA
TGTGCCAGCAGATCGACTAGCGGGAAGTCTGGAAACAATGAGCAGTTCTTC
CASRSTSGKSGNNEQFF
>TRBJ1-3|NA|11|TRBV6-5|NA
TGTGCCAGCACCTCTAGGAACACCATATATTTT
CASTSRNTIYF
>TRBJ1-1|TRBD1|14|TRBV5-1|NA
TGCGCCAGCAGCTTGAATCAGGGGGGTACTGAAGCTTTCTTT
CASSLNQGGTEAFF
>TRBJ1-6|TRBD1|15|TRBV14|NA
TGTGCCAGCAGCCCCACGGACAGGGGATTATCACCCCTCCACTTT
CASSPTDRGLSPLHF
>TRBJ1-3|NA|14|TRBV6-6|NA
TGTGCCAGCAGTCTGCGGGAGGGAGTGAACACCATATATTTT
CASSLREGVNTIYF
>TRBJ1-2|NA|8|TRBV30|NA
TGTGCCCACAGAGCATCGGACTTC
CAHRASDF
>TRBJ2-5|TRBD2|15|TRBV27|NA
TGTGCCAGCAGGTCTCTAGCGGGGGGATTAGAGACCCAGTACTTC
CASRSLAGGLETQYF
>TRBJ1-2|TRBD1|17|TRBV2|NA
TGTGCCAGCAGTGAAGATTATACAGGGGGTAATGGCTATGGCTACACCTTC
CASSEDYTGGNGYGYTF
>TRBJ2-1|TRBD2|18|TRBV13|NA
TGTGCCAGCAGCTTAGCCTTTTCCCTAGCGGACCCCTACAATGAGCAGTTCTTC
CASSLAFSLADPYNEQFF
>TRBJ2-1|NA|16|TRBV14|NA
TGTGCCAGCAGCCCCCCCTCGAGTAGTGGGTACAGGGAGCAGTTCTTC
CASSPPSSSGYREQFF
>TRBJ2-1|NA|15|TRBV7-9|NA
TGTGCCAGCAGCCTCCAGGGGAACAGGTACAATGAGCAGTTCTTC
CASSLQGNRYNEQFF
>TRBJ2-6|NA|17|TRBV7-9|once
TGTGCCAGCAGCTCGAGGGGGGGAGTCTCTGGGGCCAACGTCCTGACTTTC
CASSSRGGVSGANVLTF
>TRBJ1-4|NA|12|TRBV5-6|NA
TGTGCCAGCAGCTTGGGGAGTGAAAAACTGTTTTTT
CASSLGSEKLFF
>TRBJ2-2|TRBD1|17|TRBV4-1|NA
TGCGCCAGCAGCCAAGCATCTCGGACAGGGAACACCGGGGAGCTGTTTTTT
CASSQASRTGNTGELFF
>TRBJ1-5|TRBD1|15|TRBV28|NA
TGTGCCAGCAACCCTTGGACAGGGGGTGATCAGCCCCAGCATTTT
CASNPWTGGDQPQHF
>TRBJ2-7|TRBD1|16|TRBV4-2|once
TGTGCCAGCAGCCAAGATCAAACCGGGACAGGGTACGAGCAGTACTTC
CASSQDQTGTGYEQYF
>TRBJ2-3|TRBD1|15|TRBV5-1|NA
TGCGCCAGCAGCCCAAGACAGGGTGCAACAGATACGCAGTATTTT
CASSPRQGATDTQYF
>TRBJ2-1|TRBD2|14|TRBV27|NA
TGTGCCAGCAGGGGACTAGCGGGAACCAATGAGCAGTTCTTC
CASRGLAGTNEQFF
>TRBJ2-7|NA|16|TRBV4-3|once
TGCGCCAGCAGCCAAGATGTAACCCAAAGCGCCTACGAGCAGTACTTC
CASSQDVTQSAYEQYF
>TRBJ1-1|NA|12|TRBV5-6|NA
TGTGCCAGCAGCTTGGCTAACACTGAAGCTTTCTTT
CASSLANTEAFF
>TRBJ2-1|NA|10|TRBV29-1|NA
TGCAGTACTCGATCCAATGAGCAGTTCTTC
CSTRSNEQFF
>TRBJ2-7|TRBD2|15|TRBV6-5|NA
TGTGCCAGCAGACCCACCCGGGACTACTCCTACGAGCAGTACTTC
CASRPTRDYSYEQYF
>TRBJ1-5|NA|13|TRBV5-1|NA
TGCGCCAGCGGAAAGGAAGGAGGTCAGCCCCAGCATTTT
CASGKEGGQPQHF
>TRBJ2-6|NA|17|TRBV19|NA
TGTGCCAGTAGTATCGGGAGAGGAGCATCTGGGGCCAACGTCCTGACTTTC
CASSIGRGASGANVLTF
>TRBJ2-1|TRBD2|15|TRBV7-3|NA
TGTGCCAGCAGCCAGACGGGGGGGCCCTACAATGAGCAGTTCTTC
CASSQTGGPYNEQFF
>TRBJ2-5|TRBD1|15|TRBV10-2|NA
TGCGCCAGCAGTGAGACCGACAGGGGGTACGAGACCCAGTACTTC
CASSETDRGYETQYF
>TRBJ2-7|TRBD1|15|TRBV4-1|NA
TGCGCCAGCAGCCAAGGGCAGGGGGCGTACCACGAGCAGTACTTC
CASSQGQGAYHEQYF
>TRBJ1-1|NA|16|TRBV13|NA
TGTGCCAGCAGCTTATCTACGAGTGGTATGAACACTGAAGCTTTCTTT
CASSLSTSGMNTEAFF
>TRBJ1-3|NA|15|TRBV6-1|once
TGTGCCAGCAGTGGCGGGGTAATGAGGATATACACCATATATTTT
CASSGGVMRIYTIYF
>TRBJ2-3|NA|15|TRBV4-3|NA
TGCGCCAGCAGCCAAGATTGGGAGGCGGCAGATACGCAGTATTTT
CASSQDWEAADTQYF
>TRBJ1-3|NA|15|TRBV4-2|NA
TGTGCCAGCAGCCAAGACAGATTCTCTGGAAACACCATATATTTT
CASSQDRFSGNTIYF
>TRBJ2-1|TRBD2|15|TRBV5-1|once
TGCGCCAGCAGCTTGGCCGGGGGGGCCAATAATGAGCAGTTCTTC
CASSLAGGANNEQFF
>TRBJ2-7|NA|15|TRBV27|NA
TGTGCCAGCAGTTTAACTTGGGGACATACCTACGAGCAGTACTTC
CASSLTWGHTYEQYF
>TRBJ2-3|NA|15|TRBV4-3|NA
TGCGCCAGCAGCCAAGAGCCTGGGGCGGCAGATACGCAGTATTTT
CASSQEPGAADTQYF